The 27 T cell receptor beta chains given below trace back to one sample, sequenced in a study of blood T cell repertoires in COVID-19. Assay: immunoSEQ multiplex PCR; the TCRdb copy retains only in-frame clones and omits some. This sample has roughly 70,000 clones; about 91% occur once, and the top ten carry around 10%. Sequenced: peripheral blood. These receptor sequences come from an elderly man with acute or convalescent COVID-19.

This clone was counted a few times. The gene calls are TRBV6-1 and TRBJ1-5, with a possible D match to TRBD1 (5 bases). Trimming took off 7 bases at V and 6 bases at J, with 16 bases between the two ends. CDR3 size: 14 residues. Per germline, CDR1 MNHNS and CDR2 SASEGT. CDR3 sequence (DNA): TGTGCCAGCACCCCGGGGGTTTCTGGTCAGCCCCAGCATTTT. Translated: CASTPGVSGQPQHF.

The CDR3 nucleotides are TGTGCCAGCAGACAACAGGGTGTCGTAACTGAAGCTTTCTTT. Protein product: CASRQQGVVTEAFF. The chain employs TRBV6-6 and TRBJ1-1; the D gene is possibly TRBD1 (6 bases). Germline V gives CDR1 MNHNY, CDR2 SVGAGI (reference sequence). V was pared by 6 bases and J by 5 bases, with 16 bases between. This CDR3 comprises 14 residues.

This chain uses TRBV7-9 with TRBJ1-1, with D possibly TRBD1 on 5 matching bases. CDR3 size: 15 residues. Germline V gene data show CDR1 as SEHNR and CDR2 as FQNEAQ (reference sequence). With 5 bases removed from V and 6 bases from J, the gap between germline ends came to 19 bases. The CDR3 region is CASSPDMTYGAEAFF. The CDR3 nucleotides read TGTGCCAGCAGCCCGGACATGACTTATGGCGCTGAAGCTTTCTTT.

V and J are TRBV28 and TRBJ1-4, with D perhaps matching TRBD1 (5 bases). The CDR3 runs 16 residues. Germline CDR1 and CDR2: MDHEN and SYDVKM. V was clipped by 6 bases and J by 7 bases, with 21 bases between them. CDR3 residues: CASRTLGLRGFEKLFF. DNA for the CDR3: TGTGCCAGCAGAACCCTGGGACTCCGAGGATTTGAAAAACTGTTTTTT.

The chain has TRBV25-1 and TRBJ2-4; the D gene is possibly TRBD2 (7 bases). Trimming removed 4 bases at V and 2 bases at J, with 18 bases between. CDR3 length: 17 amino acids. Germline values: CDR1 MGHDK, CDR2 SYGVNS. The CDR3 here is CASSGSQGGGTKNIQYF. The CDR3 bases are TGTGCCAGCAGTGGAAGTCAAGGGGGGGGAACCAAAAACATTCAGTACTTC.

This sequence joins TRBV18 and TRBJ1-2, with 7 bases matching TRBD1. The CDR3 sequence is 13 residues long. CDR1 is KGHSH, CDR2 LQKENI, per germline. V lost 6 bases and J lost 3; bases outside the gene matches: 4. Here the CDR3 reads CASSLGQDYGYTF. The CDR3, as DNA: TGTGCCAGCTCTCTAGGACAGGACTATGGCTACACCTTC.

The chain recombines TRBV6-1 with TRBJ1-5; 10 bases match TRBD1. Germline CDR1 MNHNS, CDR2 SASEGT. The CDR3 spans 18 residues. V shed 2 bases, J shed 0 bases, and the junction held 7 bases outside the gene matches. The CDR3 sequence: CASSEPLGTGDSNQPQHF. As DNA, the CDR3 is TGTGCCAGCAGTGAACCGCTCGGGACAGGGGATAGCAATCAGCCCCAGCATTTT.

This clone was recorded only once. This rearrangement joins TRBV11-3 to TRBJ1-2, with D uncertain. The CDR3 totals 13 residues. From germline, CDR1 is SGHNT and CDR2 YENEEA. With 5 bases removed from V and 2 bases from J, the gap between germline ends came to 9 bases. CDR3 nucleotides: TGTGCCAGCAGCGTGACATGGAACTATGGCTACACCTTC. Translating it yields CASSVTWNYGYTF.

This rearrangement joins TRBV6-1 to TRBJ2-1; D is unclear. Germline lookup yields CDR1 MNHNS and CDR2 SASEGT. V lost 2 bases and J lost 3, with 11 bases in between. This CDR3 has 15 residues. The DNA for the CDR3 is TGTGCCAGCAGTGAACTGCTAGGTCGCTACAATGAGCAGTTCTTC. It is translated as CASSELLGRYNEQFF.

The V and J genes are TRBV6-5 and TRBJ1-5, with D perhaps matching TRBD1 (5 bases). Trimming pared 7 bases from V and 0 bases from J, leaving 13 bases between. Germline loops: CDR1 MNHEY, CDR2 SVGAGI. There are 15 residues in the CDR3. The CDR3 loop reads CASKRQIDSNQPQHF. The CDR3 coding sequence is TGTGCCAGCAAGAGACAGATCGATAGCAATCAGCCCCAGCATTTT.

The chain combines TRBV6-6 with TRBJ2-7, with 10 bases fitting TRBD2. Germline V CDR1 and CDR2: MNHNY, SVGAGI (reference sequence). The CDR3 is made up of 14 amino acids. The J segment lost 10 bases and the V segment lost 3 bases, leaving 9 bases of the junction unmatched. The CDR3 nucleotides are TGTGCCAGCAGTTATGAGGCTAGCGGGGGTCCACAGTACTTC. It yields the protein CASSYEASGGPQYF.

V usage is TRBV9 and J usage is TRBJ2-6; D gene uncertain. This CDR3 region has 15 residues. With 4 bases removed from V and 0 bases from J, the gap between germline ends came to 8 bases. Germline assignment: CDR1 SGDLS and CDR2 YYNGEE. CDR3 sequence (DNA): TGTGCCAGCAGCCCCCGCAGCTCTGGGGCCAACGTCCTGACTTTC. The encoded protein is CASSPRSSGANVLTF.

The J gene is TRBJ2-2, the V gene TRBV7-2, with 8 bases matching TRBD1. The V segment lost 5 bases and the J segment 4 bases; nucleotides outside the gene matches: 6. This CDR3 is built from 15 residues. Germline V CDR1 and CDR2: SGHTA, FQGNSA. The CDR3 region is CASSARTGLTGELFF. The DNA for the CDR3 is TGTGCCAGCAGCGCCCGGACAGGGCTCACCGGGGAGCTGTTTTTT.

J is TRBJ2-2 and V is TRBV19, with TRBD2 as a possible D gene (5 bases). V was pared by 7 bases and J by 3 bases, with 12 bases between. The CDR3 loop spans 14 amino acids. CDR1 and CDR2 (germline): LNHDA, SQIVND (reference sequence). CDR3 loop: CASKSRADTGELFF. Written as DNA, the CDR3 is TGTGCCAGTAAGTCACGAGCGGACACCGGGGAGCTGTTTTTT.

The chain joins TRBV28 to TRBJ1-2; 7 positions match TRBD1. The germline V gene encodes CDR1 MDHEN and CDR2 SYDVKM. V shed 5 bases, J shed 7 bases, and the junction held 16 bases outside the gene matches. The CDR3 has 16 residues. The CDR3 DNA is TGTGCCAGCAGTGCACCGGGACAGAGGCGCAGTTCTGGCTACACCTTC. Translated: CASSAPGQRRSSGYTF.

The chain has TRBV28 and TRBJ1-5, with D uncertain. Germline values: CDR1 MDHEN, CDR2 SYDVKM. The CDR3 spans 12 residues. V lost 5 bases and J lost 9, with 11 bases in between. Here the CDR3 DNA reads TGTGCCAGCAGTCGGACTGATTTGCCCCAGCATTTT. Translated, it gives CASSRTDLPQHF.

This clone showed up just once. The chain joins TRBV7-9 to TRBJ1-1, with no clear D. Germline loops: CDR1 SEHNR, CDR2 FQNEAQ (reference sequence). The CDR3 has 13 residues. V lost 5 bases and J lost 2, with 9 bases in between. The CDR3 protein is CASSPPGNTEAFF. The CDR3 DNA sequence: TGTGCCAGCAGCCCCCCGGGAAACACTGAAGCTTTCTTT.

This chain connects TRBV19 to TRBJ1-2, with TRBD1 matching 7 bases. Trimming at V came to 5 bases and at J to 5 bases, leaving 11 bases not matched to a gene. Germline V lookup: CDR1 LNHDA, CDR2 SQIVND (reference sequence). CDR3 length equals 15 residues. The DNA for the CDR3 is TGTGCCAGTAGTCCGGGACAGACCAGTTTTTATGGCTACACCTTC. This gives the protein CASSPGQTSFYGYTF.

The gene calls are TRBV27 and TRBJ2-6; 7 bases align to TRBD1. Germline assignment: CDR1 MNHEY and CDR2 SMNVEV (reference sequence). V shed 5 bases and J 0 bases; nucleotides not matched to a gene: 10. The CDR3 covers 18 residues. In DNA form, the CDR3 reads TGTGCCAGCAGTGCTTCACAGGGGTTTAGCTCTGGGGCCAACGTCCTGACTTTC. It is translated as CASSASQGFSSGANVLTF.

The gene calls are TRBV23-1 and TRBJ2-7; 8 nucleotides agree with TRBD1. TRBV23-1 is an ORF, and what it does is uncertain. The V gene end was trimmed by 4 bases and the J gene end by 4 bases; junction bases not matched to a gene: 15. The CDR3 length is 17 residues. The CDR3 DNA follows: TGCGCCAGCAGTCTTTCAACCCTAACAGGGGGTAATTACGAGCAGTACTTC. Translation gives CASSLSTLTGGNYEQYF.

The rearrangement joins TRBV15 to TRBJ1-6, with 7 nucleotides matching TRBD1. Germline values: CDR1 LNHNV, CDR2 YYDKDF (reference sequence). CDR3 length equals 14 residues. Trimming cost V 6 bases and J 4 bases; bases outside gene matches: 3. DNA of the CDR3: TGTGCCACCAGTGACAGGGATTATAATTCACCCCTCCACTTT. Translation: CATSDRDYNSPLHF.

This CDR3 reads CASSEGTLGGDTQYF. DNA for the CDR3: TGTGCCAGCAGTGAAGGGACCCTAGGGGGTGATACGCAGTATTTT. The rearrangement joins TRBV2 to TRBJ2-3, with a tentative D call TRBD1 (6 bases). CDR3 length equals 15 residues. Germline CDR1 reads SNHLY; CDR2 reads FYNNEI. With 1 base removed from V and 6 bases from J, the gap between germline ends came to 14 bases.

This chain joins TRBV11-2 and TRBJ2-7, with D maybe TRBD2 (5 bases). CDR1 is SGHAT and CDR2 is FQNNGV in the germline V gene. V gave up 1 base and J gave up 7 bases, with 14 bases separating them. The CDR3 is 14 amino acids. In DNA, the CDR3 is TGTGCCAGCAGCTTAGTAAGTACGCCGGGAGAGCAGTACTTC. This encodes CASSLVSTPGEQYF.

The chain is built from TRBV2 and TRBJ1-2; D gene ambiguous. Germline CDR1 reads SNHLY; CDR2 reads FYNNEI. The ends were cut back, 4 bases at V and 4 bases at J, with 13 bases in the middle. The CDR3 spans 14 residues. The CDR3 spells CASSGLPNGYGYTF. The CDR3 DNA follows: TGTGCCAGCAGTGGTCTCCCTAATGGCTATGGCTACACCTTC.

This clone was found many times. The chain recombines TRBV19 with TRBJ2-1, with a possible D match to TRBD2 (5 bases). Trimming shortened V by 2 bases and J by 10 bases, and 9 bases separated the two germline ends. Germline-derived CDR1 and CDR2 are LNHDA and SQIVND (reference sequence). This CDR3 region has 12 residues. The CDR3 DNA sequence: TGTGCCAGTAGTATACTGGGAGAAGAGCAGTTCTTC. Amino acids: CASSILGEEQFF.

The table lists this clone with a few counts. The chain couples TRBV2 to TRBJ2-2; weak D call: TRBD1 (6 bases). The germline V and J ends were trimmed by 6 bases and 4 bases, with 12 bases remaining between them. This CDR3 spans 14 amino acids. The germline V gene encodes CDR1 SNHLY and CDR2 FYNNEI. CDR3 nucleotide sequence: TGTGCCAGCAGGGGGGCAGGTAGCACCGGGGAGCTGTTTTTT. This sequence encodes CASRGAGSTGELFF. Together with reference TRBV2 and TRBJ2-2, the CDR3 gives the full variable domain: EPEVTQTPSHQVTQMGQEVILRCVPISNHLYFYWYRQILGQKVEFLVSFYNNEISEKSEIFDDQFSVERPDGSNFTLKIRSTKLEDSAMYFCASRGAGSTGELFFGEGSRLTVL.

This sequence joins TRBV6-5 and TRBJ2-3; weak D call: TRBD2 (7 bases). This CDR3 has 14 residues. Per germline, CDR1 MNHEY and CDR2 SVGAGI. V gave up 1 base and J gave up 4 bases, with 9 bases separating them. Here the CDR3 DNA reads TGTGCCAGCAGTTACTGGGGGGGCGCAGATACGCAGTATTTT. Translating it yields CASSYWGGADTQYF.